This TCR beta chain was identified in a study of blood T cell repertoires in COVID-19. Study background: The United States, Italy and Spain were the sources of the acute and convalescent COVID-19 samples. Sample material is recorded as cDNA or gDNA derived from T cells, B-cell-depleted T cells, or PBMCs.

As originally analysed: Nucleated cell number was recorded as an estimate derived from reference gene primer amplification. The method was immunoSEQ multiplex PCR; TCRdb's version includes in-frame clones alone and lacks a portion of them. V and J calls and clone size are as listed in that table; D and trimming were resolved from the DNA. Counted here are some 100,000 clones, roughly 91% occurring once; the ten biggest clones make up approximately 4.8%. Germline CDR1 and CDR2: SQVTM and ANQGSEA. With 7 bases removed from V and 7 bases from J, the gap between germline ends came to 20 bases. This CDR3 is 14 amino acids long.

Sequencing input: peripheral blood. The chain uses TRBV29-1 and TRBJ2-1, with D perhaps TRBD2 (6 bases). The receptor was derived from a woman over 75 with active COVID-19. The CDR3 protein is CSGGGKEGTNEQFF. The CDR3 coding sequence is TGCAGCGGTGGAGGGAAGGAGGGTACGAATGAGCAGTTCTTC.